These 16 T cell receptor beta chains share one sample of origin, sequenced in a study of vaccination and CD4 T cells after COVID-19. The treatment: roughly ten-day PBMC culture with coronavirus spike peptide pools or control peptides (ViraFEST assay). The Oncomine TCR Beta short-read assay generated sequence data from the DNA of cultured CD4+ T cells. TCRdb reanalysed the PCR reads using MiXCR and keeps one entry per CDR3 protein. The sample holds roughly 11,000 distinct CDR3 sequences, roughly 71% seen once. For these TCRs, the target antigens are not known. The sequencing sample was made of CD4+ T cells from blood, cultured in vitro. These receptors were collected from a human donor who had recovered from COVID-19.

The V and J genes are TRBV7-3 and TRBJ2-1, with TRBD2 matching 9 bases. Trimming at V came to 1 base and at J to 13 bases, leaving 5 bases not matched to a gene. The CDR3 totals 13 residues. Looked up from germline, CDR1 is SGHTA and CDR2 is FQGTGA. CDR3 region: CASSLSGRDHQFF. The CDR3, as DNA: TGTGCCAGCAGCTTAAGCGGGAGGGACCACCAGTTCTTC.

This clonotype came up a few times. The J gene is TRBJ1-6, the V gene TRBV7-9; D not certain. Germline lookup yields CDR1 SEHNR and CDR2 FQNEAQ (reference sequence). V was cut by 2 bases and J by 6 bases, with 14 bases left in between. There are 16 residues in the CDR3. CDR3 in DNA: TGTGCCAGCAGCTTACAGTCCGGGTCGGGTAATTCACCCCTCCACTTT. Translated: CASSLQSGSGNSPLHF.

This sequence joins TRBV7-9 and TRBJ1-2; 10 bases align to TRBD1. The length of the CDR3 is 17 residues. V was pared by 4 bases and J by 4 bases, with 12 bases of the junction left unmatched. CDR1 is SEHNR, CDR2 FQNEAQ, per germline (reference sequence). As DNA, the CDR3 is TGTGCCAGCAGCTCACTAGGACAGGGGGGGATCCTCTATGGCTACACCTTC. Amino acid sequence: CASSSLGQGGILYGYTF. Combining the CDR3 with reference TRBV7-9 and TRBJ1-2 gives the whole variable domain DTGVSQNPRHKITKRGQNVTFRCDPISEHNRLYWYRQTLGQGPEFLTYFQNEAQLEKSRLLSDRFSAERPKGSFSTLEIQRTEQGDSAMYLCASSSLGQGGILYGYTFGSGTRLTVV.

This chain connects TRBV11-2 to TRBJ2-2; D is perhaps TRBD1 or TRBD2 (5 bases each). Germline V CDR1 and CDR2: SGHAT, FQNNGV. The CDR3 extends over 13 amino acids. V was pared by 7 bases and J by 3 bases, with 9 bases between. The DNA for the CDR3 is TGTGCCAGCACTGGGGGACACACCGGGGAGCTGTTTTTT. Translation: CASTGGHTGELFF.

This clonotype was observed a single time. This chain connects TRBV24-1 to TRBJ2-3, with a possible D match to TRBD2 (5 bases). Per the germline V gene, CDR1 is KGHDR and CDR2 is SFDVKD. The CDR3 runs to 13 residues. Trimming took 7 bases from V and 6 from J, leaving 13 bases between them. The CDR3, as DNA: TGTGCCACCAGAACGAGGGCAGCCGATACGCAGTATTTT. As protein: CATRTRAADTQYF.

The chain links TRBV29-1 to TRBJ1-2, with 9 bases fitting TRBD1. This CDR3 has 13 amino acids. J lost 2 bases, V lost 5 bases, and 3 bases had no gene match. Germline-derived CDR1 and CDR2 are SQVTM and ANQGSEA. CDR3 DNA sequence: TGCAGCGTTCAAGGGACAGGGAACTATGGCTACACCTTC. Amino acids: CSVQGTGNYGYTF.

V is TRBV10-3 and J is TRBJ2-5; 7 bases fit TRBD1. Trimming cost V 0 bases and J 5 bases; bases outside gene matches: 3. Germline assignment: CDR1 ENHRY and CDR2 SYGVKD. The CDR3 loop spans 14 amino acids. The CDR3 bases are TGTGCCATCAGTGAGTCAGGGGGCGAGGAGACCCAGTACTTC. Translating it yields CAISESGGEETQYF.

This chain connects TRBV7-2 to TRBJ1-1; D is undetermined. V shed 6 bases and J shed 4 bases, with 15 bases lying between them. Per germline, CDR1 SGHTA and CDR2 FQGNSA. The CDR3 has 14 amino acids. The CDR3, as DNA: TGTGCCAGCAGACACCTTGTGCGGGGCACTGAAGCTTTCTTT. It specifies CASRHLVRGTEAFF.

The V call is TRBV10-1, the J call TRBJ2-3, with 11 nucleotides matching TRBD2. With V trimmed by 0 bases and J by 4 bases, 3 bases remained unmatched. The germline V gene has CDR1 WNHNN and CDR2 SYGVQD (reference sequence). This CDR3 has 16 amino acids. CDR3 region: CASSESGLAGPDTQYF. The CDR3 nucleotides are TGCGCCAGCAGTGAGTCAGGACTAGCGGGCCCAGATACGCAGTATTTT.

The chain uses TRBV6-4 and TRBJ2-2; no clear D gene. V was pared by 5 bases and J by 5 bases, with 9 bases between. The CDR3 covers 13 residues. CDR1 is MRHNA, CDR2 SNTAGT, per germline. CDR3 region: CASSPSYTGELFF. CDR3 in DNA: TGTGCCAGCAGTCCCAGCTATACCGGGGAGCTGTTTTTT.

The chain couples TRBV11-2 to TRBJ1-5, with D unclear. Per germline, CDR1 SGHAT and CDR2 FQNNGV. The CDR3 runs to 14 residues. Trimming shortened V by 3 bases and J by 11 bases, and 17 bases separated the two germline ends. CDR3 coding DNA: TGTGCCAGCAGCTTGGGTGGGCCGCTCCAAACCCAGCATTTT. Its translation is CASSLGGPLQTQHF.

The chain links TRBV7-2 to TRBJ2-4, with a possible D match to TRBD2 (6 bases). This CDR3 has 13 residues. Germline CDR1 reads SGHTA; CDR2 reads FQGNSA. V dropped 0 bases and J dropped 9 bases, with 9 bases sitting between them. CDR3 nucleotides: TGTGCCAGCAGCTTAGCTGGGGGAGGCATTCAGTACTTC. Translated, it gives CASSLAGGGIQYF.

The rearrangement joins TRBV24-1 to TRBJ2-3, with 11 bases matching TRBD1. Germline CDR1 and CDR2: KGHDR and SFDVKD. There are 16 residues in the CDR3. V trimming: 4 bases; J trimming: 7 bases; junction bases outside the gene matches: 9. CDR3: CATSDTDRGLGNTQYF. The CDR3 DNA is TGTGCCACCAGTGACACGGACAGGGGGCTCGGGAATACGCAGTATTTT.

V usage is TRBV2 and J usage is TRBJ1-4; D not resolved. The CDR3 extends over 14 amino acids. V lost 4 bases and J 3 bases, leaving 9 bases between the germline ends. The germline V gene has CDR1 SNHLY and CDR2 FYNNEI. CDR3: CASSVRRPNEKLFF. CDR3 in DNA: TGTGCCAGCAGTGTCCGGAGGCCTAATGAAAAACTGTTTTTT.

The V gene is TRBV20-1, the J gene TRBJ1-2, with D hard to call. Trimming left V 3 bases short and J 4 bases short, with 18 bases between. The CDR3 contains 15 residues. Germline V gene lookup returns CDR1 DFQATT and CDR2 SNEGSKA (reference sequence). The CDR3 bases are TGCAGTGCTAGGCCAGGACGGGGTAGCGGCTATGGCTACACCTTC. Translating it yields CSARPGRGSGYGYTF.

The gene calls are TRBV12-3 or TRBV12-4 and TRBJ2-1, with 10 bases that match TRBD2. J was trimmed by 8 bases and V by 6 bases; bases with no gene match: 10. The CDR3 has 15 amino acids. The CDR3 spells CASSLLAGAFYEQFF. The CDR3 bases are TGTGCCAGCAGCCTTCTAGCGGGAGCCTTCTATGAGCAGTTCTTC.